This T cell receptor beta chain was found in a study of early stage breast cancer tumors. Study in general: The ER+/PR+/HER2- tumors included seven or eight ductal and a few lobular carcinomas.

The CDR3 is made up of 13 amino acids. Germline V CDR1 and CDR2: GTSNPN, SVGIG (reference sequence). V lost 2 bases and J lost 3, with 11 bases in between. Data came from immunoSEQ multiplex PCR; TCRdb stores just in-frame clones and leaves some out. The data show about 72,000 clones, with around 85% seen just once and roughly 3.5% held by the top ten. Specimen: blood. The sequence was collected from a person between 60 and 69 years old with breast cancer. The chain recombines TRBV30 with TRBJ2-7, with D perhaps TRBD1 (5 bases). CDR3 coding DNA: TGTGCCTGGAGTTCCCAGGGAAGCTACGAGCAGTACTTC. It yields the protein CAWSSQGSYEQYF.